What follows are 24 T cell receptor beta chains derived from one specimen sequenced in a study of shared clonotypes between healthy human individuals. Data came from immunoSEQ multiplex PCR; TCRdb stores just in-frame clones and leaves some out. The sample lists some 580,000 clones; 95% to 98% were seen once. Material: naive CD4+ T cells sorted from blood. Sample subset: CD45RA+ positively selected. These receptors were obtained from a woman between 25 and 40 years old in good health.

The genes are TRBV5-1 and TRBJ2-6; D assignment may be TRBD1 or TRBD2 (5 bases each). The CDR3 contains 19 residues. Between the trimmed V and J ends, which lost 4 bases and 0 bases, there was a span of 20 bases. Germline loops: CDR1 SGHRS, CDR2 YFSETQ. The CDR3 bases are TGCGCCAGCAGCCTGACGGGACGGACTTTCGTCTCTGGGGCCAACGTCCTGACTTTC. This gives the protein CASSLTGRTFVSGANVLTF.

CDR3 nucleotide sequence: TGTGCCAGCTCACTATGGCACGGAGCGAACACTGAAGCTTTCTTT. This translates into CASSLWHGANTEAFF. The genes are TRBV18 and TRBJ1-1; the D is unclear. CDR1 and CDR2 (germline): KGHSH, LQKENI. Trimming took off 4 bases at V and 1 base at J, with 13 bases between the two ends. CDR3 length equals 15 residues.

The chain links TRBV6-5 to TRBJ2-5, with D hard to call. In germline, CDR1 is MNHEY, CDR2 SVGAGI. The length of the CDR3 is 13 residues. The V end lost 2 bases, the J end lost 0 bases, and 4 bases lay between the germline ends. CDR3 in amino acids: CASSYDYQETQYF. DNA for the CDR3: TGTGCCAGCAGTTACGACTACCAAGAGACCCAGTACTTC.

This clone has just a few counts. The same CDR3 also results from other DNA sequences found in this sample. The CDR3 reads CASSEDGNQPQHF. As DNA, the CDR3 is TGTGCCAGCAGTGAAGACGGCAATCAGCCCCAGCATTTT. The chain joins TRBV2 to TRBJ1-5; D is unresolved. Per the germline V gene, CDR1 is SNHLY and CDR2 is FYNNEI. With 1 base removed from V and 2 bases from J, the gap between germline ends came to 3 bases. This CDR3 contains 13 residues.

J is TRBJ2-2 and V is TRBV27; D may be TRBD1 (6 bases). The CDR3 totals 13 residues. V was shortened by 1 base and J by 7 bases, with 7 bases between the two germline ends. Germline V gene lookup returns CDR1 MNHEY and CDR2 SMNVEV (reference sequence). CDR3 protein: CASSLWGLGELFF. In DNA, the CDR3 is TGTGCCAGCAGTTTATGGGGGCTCGGGGAGCTGTTTTTT.

The rearrangement links TRBV9 to TRBJ2-7; weak D call: TRBD1 (6 bases). Per the germline V gene, CDR1 is SGDLS and CDR2 is YYNGEE. Trimming shortened V by 0 bases and J by 0 bases, and 7 bases separated the two germline ends. This CDR3 is built from 14 residues. CDR3 sequence: CASSVGDNSYEQYF. The DNA for the CDR3 is TGTGCCAGCAGCGTAGGGGACAACTCCTACGAGCAGTACTTC.

The chain is built from TRBV2 and TRBJ1-2; tentative D call: TRBD1 (5 bases). CDR1 is SNHLY, CDR2 FYNNEI, per germline. The germline V and J ends were trimmed by 5 bases and 5 bases, with 15 bases remaining between them. The CDR3 extends over 14 amino acids. The CDR3 reads CASSNRQNTYGYTF. The CDR3, as DNA: TGTGCCAGCAGTAACAGACAGAATACATATGGCTACACCTTC. Supplemented by reference TRBV2 and TRBJ1-2, the full variable domain reads EPEVTQTPSHQVTQMGQEVILRCVPISNHLYFYWYRQILGQKVEFLVSFYNNEISEKSEIFDDQFSVERPDGSNFTLKIRSTKLEDSAMYFCASSNRQNTYGYTFGSGTRLTVV.

The J gene is TRBJ2-7, the V gene TRBV28; 11 bases fit TRBD1. Trimming at V came to 6 bases and at J to 4 bases, leaving 5 bases not matched to a gene. The germline V gene encodes CDR1 MDHEN and CDR2 SYDVKM. This CDR3 contains 14 residues. The CDR3 here is CASRGQGVAYEQYF. DNA of the CDR3: TGTGCCAGCAGGGGACAGGGGGTAGCGTACGAGCAGTACTTC. The complete variable domain, with remaining parts taken from reference TRBV28 and TRBJ2-7, reads DVKVTQSSRYLVKRTGEKVFLECVQDMDHENMFWYRQDPGLGLRLIYFSYDVKMKEKGDIPEGYSVSREKKERFSLILESASTNQTSMYLCASRGQGVAYEQYFGPGTRLTVT.

The chain has TRBV7-2 and TRBJ1-2, with a possible D match to TRBD1 (6 bases). Germline CDR1 reads SGHTA; CDR2 reads FQGNSA. Trimming took 1 base from V and 6 from J, leaving 15 bases between them. CDR3 size: 15 residues. CDR3 DNA sequence: TGTGCCAGCAGCTTAGGCGGAAGGACAGCCCATGGCTACACCTTC. Protein product: CASSLGGRTAHGYTF.

V and J are TRBV5-4 and TRBJ2-1, with 10 nucleotides matching TRBD1. This CDR3 spans 15 amino acids. V shed 4 bases and J 4 bases; nucleotides not matched to a gene: 5. CDR1 and CDR2 (germline): SGHNT, YYREEE (reference sequence). The CDR3 DNA reads as TGTGCCAGCAGCGAGGGACAGGGGTATTACAATGAGCAGTTCTTC. Encoded protein: CASSEGQGYYNEQFF.

The rearrangement links TRBV28 to TRBJ1-6; no clear D. This CDR3 has 15 amino acids. The germline CDR1 and CDR2 sequences are MDHEN and SYDVKM. Between the trimmed V and J ends, which lost 6 bases and 0 bases, there was a span of 9 bases. Written as DNA, the CDR3 is TGTGCCAGCAGGGGATCGAGCTCCTATAATTCACCCCTCCACTTT. Residues: CASRGSSSYNSPLHF.

The chain has TRBV6-5 and TRBJ1-4; TRBD1 is a possible D gene (5 bases). Germline CDR1 and CDR2: MNHEY and SVGAGI. Deletions cut 0 bases from V and 4 bases from J, with 9 bases between. The CDR3 has 15 residues. The CDR3 here is CASSYSRGFNEKLFF. The CDR3 DNA is TGTGCCAGCAGTTACTCTCGGGGCTTTAATGAAAAACTGTTTTTT.

The chain combines TRBV5-6 with TRBJ2-1, with D perhaps TRBD1 (6 bases). Germline CDR1 is SGHDT and CDR2 is YYEEEE. Trimming left V 4 bases short and J 8 bases short, with 16 bases between. The CDR3 is 14 amino acids. CDR3 residues: CASSVGARGDEQFF. The CDR3 coding sequence is TGTGCCAGCAGCGTGGGGGCTCGGGGCGATGAGCAGTTCTTC.

V is TRBV29-1 and J is TRBJ1-5, with TRBD1 matching over 9 bases. Germline V lookup: CDR1 SQVTM, CDR2 ANQGSEA. Trimming removed 4 bases from V and 5 bases from J; junction bases left unmatched: 6. The CDR3 length is 14 residues. The CDR3 region is CSVGTGERHQPQHF. In DNA, the CDR3 is TGCAGCGTTGGGACAGGGGAGCGCCATCAGCCCCAGCATTTT. Combining the CDR3 with reference TRBV29-1 and TRBJ1-5 gives the whole variable domain SAVISQKPSRDICQRGTSLTIQCQVDSQVTMMFWYRQQPGQSLTLIATANQGSEATYESGFVIDKFPISRPNLTFSTLTVSNMSPEDSSIYLCSVGTGERHQPQHFGDGTRLSIL.

This clone was seen just once. The V call is TRBV5-4, the J call TRBJ2-2; D is possibly TRBD1 (5 bases). Germline CDR1 is SGHNT and CDR2 is YYREEE (reference sequence). CDR3 length: 16 residues. V was trimmed by 1 base and J by 0 bases, leaving 10 bases between them. CDR3: CASSLLPGTNTGELFF. CDR3 DNA: TGTGCCAGCAGCTTGCTTCCAGGGACGAACACCGGGGAGCTGTTTTTT. The full variable domain, in which reference TRBV5-4 and TRBJ2-2 provide the parts outside the CDR3, is ETGVTQSPTHLIKTRGQQVTLRCSSQSGHNTVSWYQQALGQGPQFIFQYYREEENGRGNFPPRFSGLQFPNYSSELNVNALELDDSALYLCASSLLPGTNTGELFFGEGSRLTVL.

The chain combines TRBV5-8 with TRBJ2-1; D is ambiguous. The germline V gene encodes CDR1 SGHTS and CDR2 YDEGEE. V lost 3 bases and J lost 1, with 11 bases in between. This CDR3 has 15 residues. The CDR3 DNA sequence: TGTGCCAGCAGCTACGACAAGTTTTCCTACAATGAGCAGTTCTTC. Translation: CASSYDKFSYNEQFF.

This clone was counted a single time. The rearrangement links TRBV5-1 to TRBJ2-7, with TRBD2 identical over 10 bases. This CDR3 has 18 amino acids. V gave up 1 base and J gave up 5 bases; unmatched junction bases: 15. Germline assignment: CDR1 SGHRS and CDR2 YFSETQ. DNA for the CDR3: TGCGCCAGCAGCTTGACATCGTTCCAGCGGGAGGGCCGACACGAGCAGTACTTC. It encodes CASSLTSFQREGRHEQYF.

About this clone itself: Other DNA sequences from this sample encode an identical CDR3 as well. V is TRBV5-1 and J is TRBJ2-2; TRBD2 aligns across 10 bases. This CDR3 spans 16 amino acids. CDR1 and CDR2 (germline): SGHRS, YFSETQ. V lost 2 bases to trimming and J lost 2 bases; unmatched junction nucleotides: 3. The CDR3 sequence is CASSFTSGTNTGELFF. CDR3 nucleotide sequence: TGCGCCAGCAGCTTTACTAGCGGGACAAACACCGGGGAGCTGTTTTTT. The full variable domain, with the rest looked up from reference TRBV5-1 and TRBJ2-2, is KAGVTQTPRYLIKTRGQQVTLSCSPISGHRSVSWYQQTPGQGLQFLFEYFSETQRNKGNFPGRFSGRQFSNSRSEMNVSTLELGDSALYLCASSFTSGTNTGELFFGEGSRLTVL.

The chain combines TRBV6-6 with TRBJ2-1; 9 bases are a match to TRBD1. This CDR3 has 14 residues. Germline CDR1 and CDR2: MNHNY and SVGAGI (reference sequence). With V trimmed by 7 bases and J by 11 bases, 12 bases remained unmatched. CDR3: CASKIHRGRLKQFF. CDR3 nucleotide sequence: TGTGCCAGCAAGATCCACAGGGGGCGGTTAAAGCAGTTCTTC.

This clone came up once. Other DNA sequences in this specimen translate into the identical CDR3. This rearrangement joins TRBV6-6 to TRBJ2-2, with D unresolved. Trimming removed 0 bases from V and 5 bases from J, with 4 bases in between. This CDR3 is built from 13 residues. The germline V gene has CDR1 MNHNY and CDR2 SVGAGI (reference sequence). CDR3 protein: CASSYSGTGELFF. CDR3 bases: TGTGCCAGCAGTTACTCGGGAACCGGGGAGCTGTTTTTT.

In this sample, this clone turned up once. The V gene is TRBV19, the J gene TRBJ1-1, with TRBD1 matching 9 bases. CDR3 length equals 14 residues. Losses at the gene ends were 5 bases for V and 3 bases for J; bases not matched to a gene: 4. Germline loops: CDR1 LNHDA, CDR2 SQIVND (reference sequence). Written as DNA, the CDR3 is TGTGCCAGTAGTCGCCGACAGGGGGACACTGAAGCTTTCTTT. Residues: CASSRRQGDTEAFF.

The chain is built from TRBV2 and TRBJ1-2, with TRBD1 identical over 7 bases. Germline values: CDR1 SNHLY, CDR2 FYNNEI. The CDR3 runs 15 residues. After removal of 7 bases from V and 4 bases from J, the junction contained 12 bases not matched to a gene. CDR3 sequence (DNA): TGTGCCAGCAATAGTGATTCAGGGGGGGCCTATGGCTACACCTTC. Translating it yields CASNSDSGGAYGYTF.

The V gene is TRBV29-1, the J gene TRBJ1-5; 7 bases align to TRBD1. The CDR3 spans 13 residues. V trimming: 6 bases; J trimming: 3 bases; junction bases outside the gene matches: 5. Germline assignment: CDR1 SQVTM and CDR2 ANQGSEA. CDR3 amino acids: CSVGQRYNQPQHF. The CDR3, as DNA: TGCAGCGTGGGACAGAGGTACAATCAGCCCCAGCATTTT.

The J gene is TRBJ1-4, the V gene TRBV15; 7 bases align to TRBD1. This CDR3 spans 13 amino acids. With 8 bases clipped from V and 8 bases from J, the junction kept 8 bases outside the gene matches. The V gene's germline CDR1 is LNHNV and CDR2 YYDKDF (reference sequence). This chain's CDR3 is CATGGQKREKLFF. CDR3 bases: TGTGCCACCGGGGGACAGAAGAGGGAAAAACTGTTTTTT.